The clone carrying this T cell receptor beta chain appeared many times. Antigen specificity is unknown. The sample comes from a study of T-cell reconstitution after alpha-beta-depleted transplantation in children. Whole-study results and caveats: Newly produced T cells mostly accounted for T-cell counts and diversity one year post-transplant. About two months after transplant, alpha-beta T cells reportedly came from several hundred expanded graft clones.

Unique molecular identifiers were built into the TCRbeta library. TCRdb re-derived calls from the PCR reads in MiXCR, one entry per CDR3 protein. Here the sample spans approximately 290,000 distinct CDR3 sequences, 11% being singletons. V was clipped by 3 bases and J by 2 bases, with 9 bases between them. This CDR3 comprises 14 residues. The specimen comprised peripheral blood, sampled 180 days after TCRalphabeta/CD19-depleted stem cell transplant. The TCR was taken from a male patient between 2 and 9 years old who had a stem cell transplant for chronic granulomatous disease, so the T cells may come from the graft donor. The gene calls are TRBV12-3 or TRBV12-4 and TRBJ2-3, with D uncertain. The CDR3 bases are TGTGCCAGCAGTTTCTACTACCCCACAGATACGCAGTATTTT. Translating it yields CASSFYYPTDTQYF.